The 16 T cell receptor beta chains below come from one sample, sequenced in a study of T-cell reconstitution after alpha-beta-depleted transplantation in children. Unique molecular identifiers tagged the TCRbeta library. One entry per CDR3 protein, called by TCRdb with MiXCR from the PCR reads. Of 200,000 to 250,000 distinct CDR3 sequences in the sample, more than 10% were seen once. The sequencing here drew on PBMCs from the stem cell graft donor, taken from the stem cell graft. The receptor source for this set is a human donor who donated a stem cell graft to a child with acute lymphoblastic leukemia.

There are many counts of this clonotype. The V and J genes are TRBV5-1 and TRBJ2-7; 7 bases align to TRBD1. Losses at the gene ends were 4 bases for V and 3 bases for J; bases not matched to a gene: 7. This CDR3 comprises 14 residues. Germline-derived CDR1 and CDR2 are SGHRS and YFSETQ. The CDR3 nucleotides are TGCGCCAGCAGCCCCGACAGGGTTCGCTACGAGCAGTACTTC. Its protein is CASSPDRVRYEQYF.

The chain recombines TRBV19 with TRBJ2-5; 10 nucleotides agree with TRBD1. This CDR3 spans 14 amino acids. V was clipped by 10 bases and J by 3 bases; unmatched bases: 8. CDR1 is LNHDA, CDR2 SQIVND, per germline (reference sequence). Written as DNA, the CDR3 is TGTGCCACCTCACCGGGACAGGGGAAAGAGACCCAGTACTTC. Translation: CATSPGQGKETQYF.

This clonotype was seen repeatedly, ten times or more. The J gene is TRBJ1-5, the V gene TRBV6-6, with 11 bases matching TRBD1. The V and J ends lost 8 bases and 6 bases, in that order; junction bases with no gene match: 12. This CDR3 comprises 16 residues. The germline gives CDR1 MNHNY, CDR2 SVGAGI (reference sequence). CDR3 region: CASLGQGGDRSQPQHF. DNA for the CDR3: TGTGCCAGCTTGGGACAGGGGGGGGATCGTAGTCAGCCCCAGCATTTT.

The sample holds many counts of this clonotype. The chain recombines TRBV9 with TRBJ2-6; D ambiguous. Germline CDR1 is SGDLS and CDR2 is YYNGEE. Trimming took 2 bases from V and 0 from J, leaving 3 bases between them. The CDR3 length is 14 residues. CDR3 bases: TGTGCCAGCAGCGTTAACTCTGGGGCCAACGTCCTGACTTTC. Translation gives CASSVNSGANVLTF.

This clonotype was observed many times. This chain uses TRBV19 with TRBJ1-2; D may be TRBD1 (5 bases). The CDR3 extends over 13 amino acids. Looked up from germline, CDR1 is LNHDA and CDR2 is SQIVND (reference sequence). Between the trimmed V and J ends, which lost 5 bases and 7 bases, there was a span of 14 bases. The CDR3 DNA is TGTGCCAGTAGTGCCCAAGGGGCTCTTGGCTACACCTTC. This sequence encodes CASSAQGALGYTF.

This clonotype was found many times. The genes are TRBV11-2 and TRBJ2-2, with 7 bases fitting TRBD2. CDR1 is SGHAT and CDR2 is FQNNGV in the germline V gene. The CDR3 is made up of 15 amino acids. V lost 3 bases, J lost 0 bases, and 1 base stayed unmatched. The CDR3 is CASSFGGANTGELFF. The CDR3 bases are TGTGCCAGCAGCTTTGGGGGGGCGAACACCGGGGAGCTGTTTTTT.

In its sample, this clonotype was seen many times. The chain joins TRBV29-1 to TRBJ2-7, with 7 bases lining up with TRBD1. This CDR3 contains 12 residues. Germline V gene sequence: CDR1 SQVTM, CDR2 ANQGSEA. Unmatched junction bases numbered 3, after V lost 6 bases and J lost 1 base. The CDR3 loop is CSVLTGSYEQYF. In nucleotides, the CDR3 is TGCAGCGTCTTGACAGGGTCCTACGAGCAGTACTTC.

This clonotype showed up many times. This chain links TRBV29-1 with TRBJ2-7; the D is unclear. The CDR3 sequence is 11 residues long. The V and J ends lost 5 bases and 2 bases respectively, with 7 bases between them. CDR1 SQVTM and CDR2 ANQGSEA come from the germline V gene. The CDR3 is CSVKATYEQYF. The CDR3 bases are TGCAGCGTTAAGGCCACCTACGAGCAGTACTTC.

The chain couples TRBV4-2 to TRBJ1-2, with 10 bases aligning to TRBD1. Germline values: CDR1 LGHNA, CDR2 YNFKEQ. V shed 4 bases, J shed 3 bases, and the junction held 5 bases outside the gene matches. CDR3 length equals 15 residues. The CDR3 region is CASSPTGGDDYGYTF. The DNA of the CDR3 is TGTGCCAGCAGCCCGACAGGGGGCGACGACTATGGCTACACCTTC.

This clonotype was seen repeatedly, ten times or more. The V call is TRBV12-3 or TRBV12-4, the J call TRBJ1-2, with a possible D match to TRBD1 (6 bases). Trimming took off 5 bases at V and 4 bases at J, with 17 bases between the two ends. CDR3 length: 15 amino acids. The CDR3 nucleotides read TGTGCCAGCAGTCAGGGACAAAGGACGCTCTATGGCTACACCTTC. Its protein product is CASSQGQRTLYGYTF.

This clonotype was found many times. The chain combines TRBV12-3 or TRBV12-4 with TRBJ1-6, with 7 bases matching TRBD1. After removal of 6 bases from V and 9 bases from J, the junction contained 5 bases not matched to a gene. The CDR3 sequence is 13 residues long. The CDR3 is CASSDRVGSPLHF. In nucleotides, the CDR3 is TGTGCCAGCAGCGACAGGGTGGGTTCACCCCTCCACTTT.

This clonotype has ten or more counts. The chain uses TRBV9 and TRBJ2-3, with TRBD2 matching 8 bases. The CDR3 runs 18 residues. Germline values: CDR1 SGDLS, CDR2 YYNGEE. Trimming cost V 3 bases and J 0 bases; bases outside gene matches: 12. As DNA, the CDR3 is TGTGCCAGCAGCGGAGCGGGAGATCCGTCGGGGAGCACAGATACGCAGTATTTT. Its protein is CASSGAGDPSGSTDTQYF.

The sample holds many counts of this clonotype. V gene TRBV5-1 combines with J gene TRBJ1-1; TRBD1 is a possible D gene (5 bases). The CDR3 length is 16 residues. The germline V and J ends were trimmed by 6 bases and 1 base, with 19 bases remaining between them. Germline lookup yields CDR1 SGHRS and CDR2 YFSETQ. This CDR3 is CASTLNPGRWNTEAFF. As DNA, the CDR3 is TGCGCCAGCACCCTGAATCCGGGACGGTGGAACACTGAAGCTTTCTTT.

Comments on this clonotype: This may come from a read error, since a much larger clone is one base off. Lacking the conserved final phenylalanine or tryptophan, this CDR3 likely reflects a read error. V is TRBV5-1 and J is TRBJ1-1; tentative D call: TRBD1 (5 bases). The CDR3 spans 13 residues. The germline V gene has CDR1 SGHRS and CDR2 YFSETQ. Trimming removed 2 bases from V and 3 bases from J, with 8 bases in between. The CDR3 is CASSFEGHTEAFL. CDR3 coding DNA: TGCGCCAGCAGCTTTGAGGGGCACACTGAAGCTTTCCTT.

This clonotype has ten or more counts. This rearrangement joins TRBV10-2 to TRBJ2-1; 8 bases match TRBD2. Germline loops: CDR1 WSHSY, CDR2 SAAADI. This CDR3 spans 13 amino acids. Germline trimming cut 5 bases from V and 6 bases from J; bases unmatched to any gene: 3. DNA for the CDR3: TGCGCCAGCAGTTTTAGCGGGGCCAATGAGCAGTTCTTC. Translated, it gives CASSFSGANEQFF.

This clonotype was counted many times. The chain joins TRBV6-2 or TRBV6-3 to TRBJ2-2, with no clear D. The germline V gene has CDR1 MNHEY and CDR2 SVGEGT. The CDR3 runs to 17 residues. Deletions cut 3 bases from V and 0 bases from J, with 14 bases between. The CDR3 coding sequence is TGTGCCAGCAGTTATTCTCGGACCCTCGCGAACACCGGGGAGCTGTTTTTT. Protein sequence: CASSYSRTLANTGELFF.